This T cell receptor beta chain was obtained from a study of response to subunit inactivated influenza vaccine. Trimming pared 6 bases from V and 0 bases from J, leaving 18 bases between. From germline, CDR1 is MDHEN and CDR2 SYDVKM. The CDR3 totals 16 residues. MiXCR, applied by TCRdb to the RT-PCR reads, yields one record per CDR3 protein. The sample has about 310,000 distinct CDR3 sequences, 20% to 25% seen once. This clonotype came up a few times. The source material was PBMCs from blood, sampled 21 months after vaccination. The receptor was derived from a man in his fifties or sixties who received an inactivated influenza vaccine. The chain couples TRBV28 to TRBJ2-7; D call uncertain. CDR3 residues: CASSGPLGRSSYEQYF. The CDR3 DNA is TGTGCCAGCAGCGGCCCCCTGGGCAGGTCCTCCTACGAGCAGTACTTC.